This T cell receptor (beta chain) was found in a study of blood T cells in healthy people across ages. Study summary: T cells yielded about one barcoded beta molecule per two cells through template switching.

General study results and limits: Greater diversity and more naive CD4+ cells were seen in long-lived donors than in aged donors.

A second PCR of about 7 to 11 cycles used a sample-barcoded 5' primer and a J-beta primer mix. Tags on each cDNA molecule came from a template-switch adaptor with 12 random nucleotides. TCRdb recomputed calls from the 5' RACE reads with MiXCR, one row per CDR3 protein. The table records roughly 1.5 million distinct CDR3 sequences, 35% to 45% of them present only once. PBMCs were isolated at a quantity of at least 7 million per sample. Looked up from germline, CDR1 is MNHEY and CDR2 is SVGEGT. The V end was cut by 2 bases, the J end by 2 bases, with 15 bases between. The CDR3 length is 16 residues. On this clonotype itself: Its antigen is unidentified.

Source material: blood. The receptor comes from a woman under 30 in good health. V gene TRBV6-2 or TRBV6-3 combines with J gene TRBJ1-1; unclear D gene. For the CDR3, the DNA is TGTGCCAGCAGTTACCCCAGGAGTCTGGGAAACACTGAAGCTTTCTTT. Its protein product is CASSYPRSLGNTEAFF.